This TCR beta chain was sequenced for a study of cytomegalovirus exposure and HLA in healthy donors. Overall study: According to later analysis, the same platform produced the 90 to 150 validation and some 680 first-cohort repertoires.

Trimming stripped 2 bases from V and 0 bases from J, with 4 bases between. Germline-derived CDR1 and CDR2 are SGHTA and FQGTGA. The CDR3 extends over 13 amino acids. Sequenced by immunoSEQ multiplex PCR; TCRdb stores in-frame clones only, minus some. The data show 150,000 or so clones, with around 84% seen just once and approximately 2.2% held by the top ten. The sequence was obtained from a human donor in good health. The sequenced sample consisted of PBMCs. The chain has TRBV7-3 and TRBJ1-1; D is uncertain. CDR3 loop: CASSLVVNTEAFF. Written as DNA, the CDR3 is TGTGCCAGCAGCTTAGTAGTGAACACTGAAGCTTTCTTT.